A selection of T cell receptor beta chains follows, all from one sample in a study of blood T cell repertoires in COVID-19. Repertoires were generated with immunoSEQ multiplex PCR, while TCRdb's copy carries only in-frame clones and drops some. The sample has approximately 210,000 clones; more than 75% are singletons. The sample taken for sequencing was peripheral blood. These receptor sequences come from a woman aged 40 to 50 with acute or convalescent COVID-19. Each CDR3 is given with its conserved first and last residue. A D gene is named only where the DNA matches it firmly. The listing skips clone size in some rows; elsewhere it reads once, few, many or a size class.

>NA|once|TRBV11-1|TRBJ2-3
TGTGCCAGCAGCAGGGAGTTCACAGATACGCAGTATTTT
CASSREFTDTQYF
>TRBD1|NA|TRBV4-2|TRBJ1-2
TGTGCCAGCAGCCAGGGGACAGGGGCGGTAGAGACCACCTTC
CASSQGTGAVETTF
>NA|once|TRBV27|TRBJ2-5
TGTGCCAGCAGTCCCCGACTCCTCGCGCAAGAGACCCAGTACTTC
CASSPRLLAQETQYF
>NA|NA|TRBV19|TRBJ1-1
TGTGCCAGTAGTATAGGTCAGATGAACACTGAAGCTTTCTTT
CASSIGQMNTEAFF
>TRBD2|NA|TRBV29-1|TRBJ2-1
TGCAGCGTTCTTGGGACTAGCGGGAGTATTGGGTCCTACAATGAGCAGTTCTTC
CSVLGTSGSIGSYNEQFF
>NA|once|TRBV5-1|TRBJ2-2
TGCGCCAGCAGCTTGGCCAGTACCGGGGAGCTGTTTTTT
CASSLASTGELFF
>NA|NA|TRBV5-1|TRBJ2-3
TGCGCCAGCAGTCCGGCAGGGGTAAAAACAGATACGCAGTATTTT
CASSPAGVKTDTQYF
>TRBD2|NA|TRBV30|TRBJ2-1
TGTGCCTGGAGCAGCGGGGGGGGTGTGTTCCATGAGCAGTTCTTC
CAWSSGGGVFHEQFF
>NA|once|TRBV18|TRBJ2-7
TGTGCCAGCTCACCACCGTCGGGAGCCGTAGGGAACGAGCAGTACTTC
CASSPPSGAVGNEQYF
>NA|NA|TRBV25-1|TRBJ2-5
TGTGCCAGCAGGGAGCTTGAGACCCAGTACTTC
CASRELETQYF
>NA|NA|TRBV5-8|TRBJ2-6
TGTGCCAGCAGCTACAGCTCTGGGGCCAACGTCCTGACTTTC
CASSYSSGANVLTF
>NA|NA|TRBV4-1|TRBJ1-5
TGCGCCAGCAGCCAAGATGGGGCAGAGGATCAGCCCCAGCATTTT
CASSQDGAEDQPQHF
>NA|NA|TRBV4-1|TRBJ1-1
TGCGCCAGCAGCCAAGTTGGGCAGGCCAACACTGAAGCTTTCTTT
CASSQVGQANTEAFF
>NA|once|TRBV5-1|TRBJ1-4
TGCGCCAGCAGCTCCGGACAGCCAGCACATGAAAAACTGTTTTTT
CASSSGQPAHEKLFF
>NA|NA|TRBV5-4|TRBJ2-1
TGTGCCAGCAGCACCCGCCCCCAAGCTGAGCCGTTCTTC
CASSTRPQAEPFF
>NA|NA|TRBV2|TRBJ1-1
TGTGCCAGCAGTTTTGACCAGGGGCGGACTGAAGCTTTCTTT
CASSFDQGRTEAFF
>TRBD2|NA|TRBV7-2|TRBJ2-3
TGTGCCAGCAGCTCAACCTCCGCAGCGGGAGGTACGCAGTATTTT
CASSSTSAAGGTQYF
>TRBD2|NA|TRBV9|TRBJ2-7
TGTGCCAGCAGCTTAGGACTAGCGGGAGACCCTCTCTCTTACGAGCAGTACTTC
CASSLGLAGDPLSYEQYF
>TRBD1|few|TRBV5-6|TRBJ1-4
TGTGCCAGCAGCTTGGGGACAGGGTTTCCTGAAAAACTGTTTTTT
CASSLGTGFPEKLFF
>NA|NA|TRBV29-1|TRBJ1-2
TGCAGCGTTGTGGGGCGGGGACGCTATGGCTACACCTTC
CSVVGRGRYGYTF
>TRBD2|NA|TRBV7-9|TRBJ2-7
TGTGCCAGCAGCCATAGCGGGAGGGCCTCCTACGAGCAGTACTTC
CASSHSGRASYEQYF
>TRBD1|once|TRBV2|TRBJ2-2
TGTGCCAGCAGTTACTACAGGGGCGGGGAGCTGTTTTTT
CASSYYRGGELFF
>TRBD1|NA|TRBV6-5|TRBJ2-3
TGTGCCAGCAGACGGACAGGGGGTATAGATACGCAGTATTTT
CASRRTGGIDTQYF
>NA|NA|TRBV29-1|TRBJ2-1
TGCAGCGTCGAGGTTCACAATGAGCAGTTCTTC
CSVEVHNEQFF
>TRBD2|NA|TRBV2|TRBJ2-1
TGTGCCAGCAGCACTCTAGCGGGAAAATACAATGAGCAGTTCTTC
CASSTLAGKYNEQFF
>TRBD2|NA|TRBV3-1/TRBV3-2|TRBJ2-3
TGTGCCAGCAGGGGAGGTAGCGGGGGGCTCTCAGATACGCAGTATTTT
CASRGGSGGLSDTQYF
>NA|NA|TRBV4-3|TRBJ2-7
TGCGCCAGCAGCCAGGACCTAGCTTACGAGCAGTACTTC
CASSQDLAYEQYF
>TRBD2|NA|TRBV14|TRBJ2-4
TGTGCCAGCAGCCAACCGGGACTAGCACCCCGACAGTACTTC
CASSQPGLAPRQYF